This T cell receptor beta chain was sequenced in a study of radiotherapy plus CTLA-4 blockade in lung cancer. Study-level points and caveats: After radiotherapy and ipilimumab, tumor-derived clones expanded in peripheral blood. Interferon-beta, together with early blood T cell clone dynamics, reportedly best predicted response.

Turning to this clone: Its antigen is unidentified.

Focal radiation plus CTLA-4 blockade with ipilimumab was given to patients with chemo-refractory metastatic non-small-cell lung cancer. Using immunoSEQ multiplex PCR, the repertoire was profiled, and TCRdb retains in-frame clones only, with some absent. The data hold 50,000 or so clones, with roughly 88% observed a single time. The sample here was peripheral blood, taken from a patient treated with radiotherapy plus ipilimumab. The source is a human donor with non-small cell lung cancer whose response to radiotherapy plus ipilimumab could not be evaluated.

The CDR3 is CASSQDWASGRAQSGEQYF. The CDR3 region has the DNA TGCGCCAGCAGCCAAGATTGGGCTAGCGGGAGGGCCCAGTCAGGGGAGCAGTACTTC. J is TRBJ2-7 and V is TRBV4-3, with TRBD2 identical over 12 bases. The germline gives CDR1 LGHNA, CDR2 YSLEER. J gave up 7 bases and V 0 bases, and 16 bases lay outside the gene matches. The CDR3 totals 19 residues.